This TCR beta chain was identified during a study of identifying expanded T cells in peripheral blood. Broader study findings: Differentially abundant clones: 0.95 to 1.5 between replicates, 16.4 at about 13 days, more than 18 at four. Approximately two-week clone count variance significantly increased as total template count grew.

Unmatched junction bases numbered 4, after V lost 5 bases and J lost 6 bases. Per germline, CDR1 MNHNS and CDR2 SASEGT. This CDR3 is 13 amino acids long. Concerning this clone itself: Its antigen is unidentified.

The method was immunoSEQ multiplex PCR; TCRdb's version includes in-frame clones alone and lacks a portion of them. In the table there are around 60,000 clones, around 86% of which are singletons. No infections or other immune events were documented during collection. What was sequenced was blood. This TCR came from a person between 18 and 69 years old in good health. The genes are TRBV6-1 and TRBJ2-3; 8 nucleotides agree with TRBD2. The CDR3 coding sequence is TGTGCCAGCAGTTCCAGACTAGCGGATACGCAGTATTTT. It specifies CASSSRLADTQYF.